The entry below gives a single T cell receptor (beta chain) sequence along with its context. Antigen specificity is unknown. With 2 bases clipped from V and 4 bases from J, the junction kept 9 bases outside the gene matches. Germline CDR1 is MRHNA and CDR2 is SNTAGT. This CDR3 spans 19 amino acids. This sample is drawn from a study of cytomegalovirus exposure and HLA in healthy donors. Separation from the roughly 700-subject first cohort characterized the roughly 120-subject validation cohort, to which the donors belonged. Method: immunoSEQ multiplex PCR; TCRdb's copy keeps in-frame clones and lacks some. The sample records roughly 45,000 clones, about 93% being singletons. General study results and limits: Subsequent analysis found a tendency for first-cohort TCR clusters to co-occur within the 120 or so validation repertoires. The classifier reportedly diagnosed cytomegalovirus status with high sensitivity and specificity. According to the study, 150 to 200 TCR beta chains were cytomegalovirus-associated.

The J gene is TRBJ2-3, the V gene TRBV6-4; TRBD2 matches 16 bases. This clonotype originated in a woman between 18 and 30 years old in good health and CMV-seropositive. Sequencing was performed on PBMCs. The CDR3 DNA reads TGTGCCAGCAGTGACCTCCCCGGGACTAGCGGGAGGGGTTCAGATACGCAGTATTTT. Translation: CASSDLPGTSGRGSDTQYF.